Detailed here is one T cell receptor beta chain. Its matching antigen is unknown. The data stem from a study of cytomegalovirus exposure and HLA in healthy donors. Overall study findings and caveats: There were under 200 TCR beta chains listed as cytomegalovirus-associated. TCR clusters originating in the first cohort tended to co-occur in the 120 validation repertoires, according to a later analysis. For cytomegalovirus status, the classifier reportedly gave diagnoses with high specificity and sensitivity.

This CDR3 is 14 amino acids long. Germline CDR1 SQVTM, CDR2 ANQGSEA. V was pared by 6 bases and J by 12 bases, with 24 bases between. The repertoire was sequenced with immunoSEQ multiplex PCR; TCRdb's copy has only in-frame clones and lacks some. The repertoire holds about 220,000 clones, around 90% seen once, with more than 1% in the top ten. This sequence was found in a young woman in good health and CMV-seronegative. Sequencing was performed on PBMCs. The rearrangement links TRBV29-1 to TRBJ2-1, with a weak D call TRBD2 (7 bases). The CDR3 region has the DNA TGCAGCGTGGGGGGGACACGGGTAATTAGTGGGCAGTTCTTC. As protein: CSVGGTRVISGQFF.